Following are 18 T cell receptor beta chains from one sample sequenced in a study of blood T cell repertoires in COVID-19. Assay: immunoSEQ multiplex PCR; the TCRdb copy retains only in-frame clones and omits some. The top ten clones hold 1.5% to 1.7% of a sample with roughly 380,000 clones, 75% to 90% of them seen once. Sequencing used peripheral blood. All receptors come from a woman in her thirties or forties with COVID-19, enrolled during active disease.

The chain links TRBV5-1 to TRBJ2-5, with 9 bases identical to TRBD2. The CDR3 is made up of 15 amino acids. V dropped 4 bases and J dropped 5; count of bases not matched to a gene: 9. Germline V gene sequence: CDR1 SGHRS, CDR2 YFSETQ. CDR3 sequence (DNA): TGCGCCAGCAGCCCGGACGCGGGAGGGGGGGAGACCCAGTACTTC. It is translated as CASSPDAGGGETQYF.

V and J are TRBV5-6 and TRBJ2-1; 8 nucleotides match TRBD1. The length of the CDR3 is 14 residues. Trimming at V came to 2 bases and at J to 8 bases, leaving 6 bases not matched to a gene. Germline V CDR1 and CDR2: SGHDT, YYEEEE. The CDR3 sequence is CASSFYDRGDEQFF. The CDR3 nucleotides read TGTGCCAGCAGCTTTTACGACAGGGGTGATGAGCAGTTCTTC.

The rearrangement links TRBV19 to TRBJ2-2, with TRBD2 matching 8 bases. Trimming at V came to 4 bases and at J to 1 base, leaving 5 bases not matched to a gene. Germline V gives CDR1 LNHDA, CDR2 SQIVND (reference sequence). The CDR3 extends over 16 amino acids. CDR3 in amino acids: CASSTLAGMNTGELFF. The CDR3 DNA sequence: TGTGCCAGTAGTACCTTAGCGGGAATGAACACCGGGGAGCTGTTTTTT. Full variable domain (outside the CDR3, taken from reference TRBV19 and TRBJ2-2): DGGITQSPKYLFRKEGQNVTLSCEQNLNHDAMYWYRQDPGQGLRLIYYSQIVNDFQKGDIAEGYSVSREKKESFPLTVTSAQKNPTAFYLCASSTLAGMNTGELFFGEGSRLTVL.

In nucleotides, the CDR3 is TGCGCCAGCAGCCAAGTGGTCGGTTCACCCCTCCACTTT. The encoded protein is CASSQVVGSPLHF. The chain recombines TRBV4-1 with TRBJ1-6; D remains unclear. This CDR3 is 13 amino acids long. Germline values: CDR1 MGHRA, CDR2 YSYEKL. Trimming removed 1 base at V and 9 bases at J, with 7 bases between.

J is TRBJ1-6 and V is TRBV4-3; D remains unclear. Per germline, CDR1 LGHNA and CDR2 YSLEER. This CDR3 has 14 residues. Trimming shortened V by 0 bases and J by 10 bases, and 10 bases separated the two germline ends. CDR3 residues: CASSQDASISPLHF. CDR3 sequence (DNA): TGCGCCAGCAGCCAAGATGCCAGTATCTCACCCCTCCACTTT.

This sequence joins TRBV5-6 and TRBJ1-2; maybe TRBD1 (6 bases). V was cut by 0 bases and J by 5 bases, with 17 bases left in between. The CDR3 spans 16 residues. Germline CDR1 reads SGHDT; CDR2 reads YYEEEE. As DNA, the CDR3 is TGTGCCAGCAGCTTGGGATTGGGGGCAGCGGCGTATGGCTACACCTTC. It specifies CASSLGLGAAAYGYTF.

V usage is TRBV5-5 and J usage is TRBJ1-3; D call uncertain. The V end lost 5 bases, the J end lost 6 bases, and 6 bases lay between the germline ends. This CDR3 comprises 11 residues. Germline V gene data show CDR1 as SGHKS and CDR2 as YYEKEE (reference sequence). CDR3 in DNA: TGTGCCAGCAGTACAAAAAACACCATATATTTT. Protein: CASSTKNTIYF.

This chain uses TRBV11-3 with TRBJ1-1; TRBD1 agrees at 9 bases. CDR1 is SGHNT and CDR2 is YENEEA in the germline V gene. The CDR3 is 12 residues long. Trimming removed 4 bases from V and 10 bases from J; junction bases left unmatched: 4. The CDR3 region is CASSSLGQGAFF. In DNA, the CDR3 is TGTGCCAGCAGCTCATTGGGACAGGGAGCTTTCTTT.

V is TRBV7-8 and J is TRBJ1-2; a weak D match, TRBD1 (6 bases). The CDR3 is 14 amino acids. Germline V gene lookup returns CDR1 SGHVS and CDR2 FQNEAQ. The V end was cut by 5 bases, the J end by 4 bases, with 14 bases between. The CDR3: CASSPGDRLYGYTF. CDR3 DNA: TGTGCCAGCAGCCCTGGAGACAGGCTCTATGGCTACACCTTC.

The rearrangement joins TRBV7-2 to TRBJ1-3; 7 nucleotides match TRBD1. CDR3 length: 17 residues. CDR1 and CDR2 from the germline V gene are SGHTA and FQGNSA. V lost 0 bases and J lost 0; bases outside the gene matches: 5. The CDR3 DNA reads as TGTGCCAGCAGCTTAGCCTGGGGACAGTACTCTGGAAACACCATATATTTT. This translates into CASSLAWGQYSGNTIYF. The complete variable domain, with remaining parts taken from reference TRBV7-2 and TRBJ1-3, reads GAGVSQSPSNKVTEKGKDVELRCDPISGHTALYWYRQSLGQGLEFLIYFQGNSAPDKSGLPSDRFSAERTGGSVSTLTIQRTQQEDSAVYLCASSLAWGQYSGNTIYFGEGSWLTVV.

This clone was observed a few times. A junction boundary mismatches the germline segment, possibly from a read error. The CDR3: CASSGGPKSSALHF. CDR3 DNA: TGTGCCAGCAGTGGAGGACCCAAAAGTTCAGCCCTCCACTTT. J is TRBJ1-6 and V is TRBV27, with D unresolved. This CDR3 contains 14 residues. Germline V lookup: CDR1 MNHEY, CDR2 SMNVEV (reference sequence).

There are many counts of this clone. The CDR3 reads CASLAGDLNEQFF. The CDR3, as DNA: TGTGCCAGCCTCGCGGGGGATCTCAATGAGCAGTTCTTC. The gene calls are TRBV19 and TRBJ2-1; TRBD2 agrees at 7 bases. The V gene's germline CDR1 is LNHDA and CDR2 SQIVND (reference sequence). The CDR3 contains 13 residues. V gave up 9 bases and J gave up 6 bases; unmatched junction bases: 8.

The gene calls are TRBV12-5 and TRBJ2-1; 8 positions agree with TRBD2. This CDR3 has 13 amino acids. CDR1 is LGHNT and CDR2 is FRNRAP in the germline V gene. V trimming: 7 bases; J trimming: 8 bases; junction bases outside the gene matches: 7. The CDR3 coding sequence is TGTGCTAGTGCCTTAGCGGGAAGGTATGAGCAGTTCTTC. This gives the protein CASALAGRYEQFF.

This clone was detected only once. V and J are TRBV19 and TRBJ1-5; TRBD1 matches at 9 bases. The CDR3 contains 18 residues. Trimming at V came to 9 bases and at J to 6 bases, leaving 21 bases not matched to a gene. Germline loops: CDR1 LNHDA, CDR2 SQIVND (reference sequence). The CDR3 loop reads CASSGLTGGGGSGQPQHF. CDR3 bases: TGTGCCAGCAGTGGCTTAACAGGGGGCGGAGGATCAGGTCAGCCCCAGCATTTT.

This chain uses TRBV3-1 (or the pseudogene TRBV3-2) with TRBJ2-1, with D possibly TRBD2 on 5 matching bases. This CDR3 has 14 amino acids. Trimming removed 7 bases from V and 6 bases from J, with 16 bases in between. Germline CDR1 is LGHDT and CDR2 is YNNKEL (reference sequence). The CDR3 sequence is CASKPGWGANEQFF. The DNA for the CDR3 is TGTGCCAGCAAACCGGGGTGGGGAGCCAATGAGCAGTTCTTC.

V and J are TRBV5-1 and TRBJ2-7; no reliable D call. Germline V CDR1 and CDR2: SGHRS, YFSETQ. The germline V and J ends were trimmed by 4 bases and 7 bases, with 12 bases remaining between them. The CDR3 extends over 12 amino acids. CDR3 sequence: CASSPASMEQYF. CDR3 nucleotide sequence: TGCGCCAGCAGCCCTGCATCTATGGAGCAGTACTTC.

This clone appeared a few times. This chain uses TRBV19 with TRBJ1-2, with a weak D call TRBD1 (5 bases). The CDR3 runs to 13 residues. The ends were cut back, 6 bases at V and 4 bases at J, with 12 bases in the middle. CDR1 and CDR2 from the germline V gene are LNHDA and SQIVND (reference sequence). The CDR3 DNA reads TGTGCCAGTAGGTTGCAGGGAGGCTATGGCTACACCTTC. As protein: CASRLQGGYGYTF.

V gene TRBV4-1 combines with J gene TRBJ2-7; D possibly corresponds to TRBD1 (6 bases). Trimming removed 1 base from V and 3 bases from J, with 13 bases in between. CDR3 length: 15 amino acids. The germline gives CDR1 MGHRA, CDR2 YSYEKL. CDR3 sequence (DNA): TGCGCCAGCAGCCAAGTGCCGGGACACCACTACGAGCAGTACTTC. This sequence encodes CASSQVPGHHYEQYF.